This TCR beta chain derives from a study of T cell repertoires in cytomegalovirus infection. Across the whole study: Based on public TCR beta signatures, there were indications of CMV infection and of a matching HLA type.

As concerns this clonotype: Its matching antigen is unknown.

MiXCR, run by TCRdb on the reads, gives a single entry per CDR3 protein. The sample holds about 130,000 distinct CDR3 sequences, 32% seen once. Regarding the study as a whole: In two of eight donors, the top clonotype was HLA-C-restricted CMV-specific.

Sequencing used CD8+ T cells from cultured PBMCs, obtained from culture after CMV antigen stimulation. This receptor was obtained from a human donor in good health (CMV status not recorded). Some clones in this sample may be carry-over from other donors' samples.

The CDR3 nucleotides read TGTGCCAGCAGACCTAACTCCTACGAGCAGTACTTC. Translating gives CASRPNSYEQYF. This chain uses TRBV27 with TRBJ2-7; no firm D call. This CDR3 has 12 residues. The V end was cut by 6 bases, the J end by 0 bases, with 6 bases between. The germline V gene encodes CDR1 MNHEY and CDR2 SMNVEV (reference sequence).